The rows below give T cell receptor beta chains drawn from one sample of a study of T cell responses to AZD1222 COVID-19 vaccine. Here immunoSEQ multiplex PCR was the method, and the copy in TCRdb shows in-frame clones only, minus some. The sample records some 80,000 clones, about nine tenths being singletons. Specimen: peripheral blood, collected 28 days after the second dose of the MenACWY control vaccine. The receptors were gathered from an adult who received the MenACWY meningococcal vaccine as a control. CDR3s include the opening cysteine and the closing phenylalanine or tryptophan. Each record gives: D gene, J gene, V gene, clone size, CDR3 DNA, CDR3 protein. The D gene is left open where the match is weak. Clone size is shown for a subset of rows, as once, few, many or a class of expanded clone.

>-|TRBJ2-5|TRBV5-1|-
TGCGCCAGCAGCTTCGGGACGGTCAGTGCCGAGACCCAGTACTTC
CASSFGTVSAETQYF
>TRBD2|TRBJ2-3|TRBV6-4|-
TGTGCCAGCAGTGACGGGTTCGCGGGGGGGCAAGATACGCAGTATTTT
CASSDGFAGGQDTQYF
>-|TRBJ1-4|TRBV15|once
TGTGCCACCAGCAGAGATAAAGGGGCTGGCGAAAAACTGTTTTTT
CATSRDKGAGEKLFF
>TRBD2|TRBJ2-5|TRBV7-2|-
TGTGCCAGCAGCATTCCTAGCGGACAAGAGACCCAGTACTTC
CASSIPSGQETQYF
>TRBD1|TRBJ1-1|TRBV9|-
TGTGCCAGCAGCGCCGGAAGGGGGCAGAGCACTGAAGCTTTCTTT
CASSAGRGQSTEAFF
>-|TRBJ2-2|TRBV7-3|-
TGTGCCAGCAGCTTCTCCTCTGACACCGGGGAGCTGTTTTTT
CASSFSSDTGELFF
>-|TRBJ1-1|TRBV7-2|-
TGTGCCAGCAGCGTGGGGCCAAACCCGAACACTGAAGCTTTCTTT
CASSVGPNPNTEAFF
>-|TRBJ1-2|TRBV7-2|-
TGTGCCAGCAGCGGGAGGGGGGCGGACTATGGCTACACCTTC
CASSGRGADYGYTF
>-|TRBJ1-1|TRBV11-3|-
TGTGCCAGCAGCTTAGGAGGAATGAACACTGAAGCTTTCTTT
CASSLGGMNTEAFF
>-|TRBJ2-1|TRBV7-7|-
TGTGCCAGCAGCTTAGCGGGGGGCGCGGGGGCCAATGAGCAGTTCTTC
CASSLAGGAGANEQFF
>-|TRBJ1-2|TRBV3-1/TRBV3-2|-
TGTGCCAGCAGCCTTACCAACTATGGCTACACCTTC
CASSLTNYGYTF
>-|TRBJ2-2|TRBV19|-
TGTGCCAGTAAGAATTGGGGGACCGGGGAGCTGTTTTTT
CASKNWGTGELFF
>TRBD1|TRBJ2-7|TRBV7-8|-
TGTGCCAGCAGCCCAACCGGGACAGGGGACTACGAGCAGTACTTC
CASSPTGTGDYEQYF
>TRBD1|TRBJ1-1|TRBV4-3|few
TGCGCCAGCAGCGCGGGACAGTACACTGAAGCTTTCTTT
CASSAGQYTEAFF
>-|TRBJ2-1|TRBV19|-
TGTGCCAGTAGTATAGAGTACGGGGGCAATGAGCAGTTCTTC
CASSIEYGGNEQFF
>-|TRBJ1-2|TRBV18|-
TGTGCCAGCTCACTAAGGCCAGGGGATTCTGATGGCTACACCTTC
CASSLRPGDSDGYTF
>-|TRBJ2-7|TRBV5-4|-
TGTGCCAGCAGCCACCCGGAGATCCACGAGCAGTACTTC
CASSHPEIHEQYF
>-|TRBJ2-1|TRBV6-5|once
TGTGCCAGCAGTTCCCCGGGGTATTTTGGGCAGTTCTTC
CASSSPGYFGQFF
>-|TRBJ1-4|TRBV27|once
TGTGCCAGCAGTTTATCGCAGAGAAATGAAAAACTGTTTTTT
CASSLSQRNEKLFF
>TRBD1|TRBJ2-2|TRBV5-1|-
TGCGCCAGCGAACCCCATGGGACAGCGAACACCGGGGAGCTGTTTTTT
CASEPHGTANTGELFF
>-|TRBJ1-5|TRBV5-5|-
TGTGCCAGCAGCTTGGTGTTCGGGGTCAATCAGCCCCAGCATTTT
CASSLVFGVNQPQHF
>-|TRBJ2-1|TRBV28|-
TGTGCCAGCAGTTTATGGGGCCGTGGGGCCCAACTCTACAATGAGCAGTTCTTC
CASSLWGRGAQLYNEQFF
>-|TRBJ2-5|TRBV14|few
TGTGCCAGCAGCCAAGTTAGCGGAGTGAGGGAGACCCAGTACTTC
CASSQVSGVRETQYF
>-|TRBJ1-5|TRBV7-2|-
TGTGCCAGCAGCTTAGAGACAGGCAGCAATCAGCCCCAGCATTTT
CASSLETGSNQPQHF
>-|TRBJ1-1|TRBV30|-
TGTGCCTGGAGTGTCCACAGTAACACTGAAGCTTTCTTT
CAWSVHSNTEAFF
>TRBD2|TRBJ2-1|TRBV19|-
TGTGCCAGTAGTATCTCCGGACTAGCTAAATACAATGAGCAGTTCTTC
CASSISGLAKYNEQFF
>-|TRBJ1-3|TRBV12-3/TRBV12-4|-
TGTGCCAGCAGCGGGGGCACTGGAAACACCATATATTTT
CASSGGTGNTIYF
>TRBD1|TRBJ1-2|TRBV2|-
TGTGCCAGCAGCCAAACAGGGGGAATCTATGGCTACACCTTC
CASSQTGGIYGYTF
>TRBD1|TRBJ1-2|TRBV2|-
TGTGCCAGCCGGGACAGAAATAACTATGGCTACACCTTC
CASRDRNNYGYTF
>-|TRBJ1-1|TRBV16|-
TGTGCCAGCACTCAAAACCGGAACACTGAAGCTTTCTTT
CASTQNRNTEAFF
>TRBD1|TRBJ1-5|TRBV6-5|-
TGTGCCAGCAGCTTAGACAGGGATAATCAGCCCCAGCATTTT
CASSLDRDNQPQHF
>-|TRBJ1-4|TRBV12-3/TRBV12-4|-
TGTGCCAGCAGACGGGGGGCGCGTGAAAAACTGTTTTTT
CASRRGAREKLFF
>-|TRBJ2-1|TRBV6-2/TRBV6-3|-
TGTGCCAGCAGTTACTCGATCTCAAAGGGGTACAATGAGCAGTTCTTC
CASSYSISKGYNEQFF
>TRBD2|TRBJ2-3|TRBV11-2|-
TGTGCCAGCAGCTTAAGTCTAGCGGGGGCGAGCACAGATACGCAGTATTTT
CASSLSLAGASTDTQYF
>-|TRBJ2-7|TRBV3-1/TRBV3-2|-
TGTGCCAGCAGCCAACAATCCTCGAGACCCCAAGGGGAGCAGTACTTC
CASSQQSSRPQGEQYF
>-|TRBJ2-7|TRBV15|medium-sized
TGTGCCACCAGCAGCCTAAATTCCGGGACATCCGAGCAGTACTTC
CATSSLNSGTSEQYF
>-|TRBJ1-3|TRBV19|few
TGTGCCAGCCAGAGGGAATCTGGAAACACCATATATTTT
CASQRESGNTIYF
>-|TRBJ2-2|TRBV2|few
TGTGCCAGCAGTGAGGACCAGGGGCGGACCGGGGAGCTGTTTTTT
CASSEDQGRTGELFF
>TRBD1|TRBJ1-2|TRBV30|-
TGTGCCTGGAGTGGGACAGGGAATGGCTACACCTTC
CAWSGTGNGYTF
>-|TRBJ1-6|TRBV4-1|-
TGCGCCAGCAGCCAGGTGGATTTACCGGGGCCCCTCCACTTT
CASSQVDLPGPLHF
>-|TRBJ1-6|TRBV6-5|-
TGTGCCAGCAGTTACTCCAGGGGTAATTCACCCCTCCACTTT
CASSYSRGNSPLHF
>TRBD1|TRBJ2-3|TRBV29-1|-
TGCAGCGCCCGGGACAGTCGCACAGATACGCAGTATTTT
CSARDSRTDTQYF
>-|TRBJ2-1|TRBV11-2|-
TGTGCCAGCAGCTTAAGTCTAAATGGGGGGCAGGCGAATGAGCAGTTCTTC
CASSLSLNGGQANEQFF
>TRBD2|TRBJ2-1|TRBV2|-
TGTGCCAGCAGTGATCGGCGGGGGAGTTACAATGAGCAGTTCTTC
CASSDRRGSYNEQFF
>-|TRBJ1-2|TRBV28|-
TGTGCCAGCACCCCAGATAACTATGGCTACACCTTC
CASTPDNYGYTF
>-|TRBJ1-4|TRBV5-1|once
TGCGCCAGCAGGCCCACAGGGCTCCCTAATGAAAAACTGTTTTTT
CASRPTGLPNEKLFF
>-|TRBJ1-4|TRBV2|-
TGTGCCAGCTGCGACTGGGGGGCATCGCCTAATGAAAAACTGTTTTTT
CASCDWGASPNEKLFF
>-|TRBJ1-2|TRBV28|-
TGTGCCAGCAGTTTCGCCCACAGAGATAAGAACTATGGCTACACCTTC
CASSFAHRDKNYGYTF
>-|TRBJ1-1|TRBV5-1|-
TGCGCCAGCAATTCGGGGAACACTGAAGCTTTCTTT
CASNSGNTEAFF
>-|TRBJ1-1|TRBV28|-
TGTGCCAGCAGCCTTCAGGAAATTGAAGCTTTCTTT
CASSLQEIEAFF